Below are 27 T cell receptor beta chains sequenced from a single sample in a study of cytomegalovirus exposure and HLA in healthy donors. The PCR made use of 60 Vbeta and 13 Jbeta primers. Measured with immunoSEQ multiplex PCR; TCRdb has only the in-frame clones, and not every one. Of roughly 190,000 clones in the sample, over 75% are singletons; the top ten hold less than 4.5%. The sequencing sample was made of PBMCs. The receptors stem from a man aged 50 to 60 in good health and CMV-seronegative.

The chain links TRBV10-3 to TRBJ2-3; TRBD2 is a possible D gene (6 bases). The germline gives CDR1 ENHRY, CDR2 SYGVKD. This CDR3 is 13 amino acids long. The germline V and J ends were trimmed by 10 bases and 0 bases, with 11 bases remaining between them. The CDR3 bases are TGTGCCACCGGGAGCGGAAGCACAGATACGCAGTATTTT. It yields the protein CATGSGSTDTQYF.

The CDR3 region is CASRPGANYGYTF. The DNA of the CDR3 is TGTGCCAGCAGGCCCGGGGCTAACTATGGCTACACCTTC. The chain joins TRBV28 to TRBJ1-2; no clear D gene. Germline lookup yields CDR1 MDHEN and CDR2 SYDVKM. V lost 6 bases and J lost 0, with 8 bases in between. The CDR3 extends over 13 amino acids.

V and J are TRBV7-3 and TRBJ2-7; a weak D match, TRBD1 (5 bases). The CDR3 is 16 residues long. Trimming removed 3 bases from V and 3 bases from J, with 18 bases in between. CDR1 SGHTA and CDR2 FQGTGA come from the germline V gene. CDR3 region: CASSFHPPQRGYEQYF. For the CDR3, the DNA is TGTGCCAGCAGCTTTCACCCGCCCCAAAGGGGCTACGAGCAGTACTTC.

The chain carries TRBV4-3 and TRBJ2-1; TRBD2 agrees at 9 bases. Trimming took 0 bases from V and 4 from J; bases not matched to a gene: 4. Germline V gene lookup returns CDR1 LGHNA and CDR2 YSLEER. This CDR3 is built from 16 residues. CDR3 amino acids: CASSQDQGLAYNEQFF. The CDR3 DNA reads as TGCGCCAGCAGCCAAGATCAGGGACTAGCATACAATGAGCAGTTCTTC.

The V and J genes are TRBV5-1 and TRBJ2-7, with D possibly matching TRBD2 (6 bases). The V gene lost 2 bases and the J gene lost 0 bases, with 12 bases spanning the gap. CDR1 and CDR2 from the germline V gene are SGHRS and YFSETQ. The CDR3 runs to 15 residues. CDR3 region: CASSLLAGHSYEQYF. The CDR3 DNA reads TGCGCCAGCAGCTTACTGGCGGGGCACTCCTACGAGCAGTACTTC.

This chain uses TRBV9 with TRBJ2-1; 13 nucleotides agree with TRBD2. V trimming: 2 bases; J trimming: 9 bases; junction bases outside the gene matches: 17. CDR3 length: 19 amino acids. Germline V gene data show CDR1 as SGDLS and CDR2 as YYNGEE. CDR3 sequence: CASSVTSGGALGFGGEQFF. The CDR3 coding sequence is TGTGCCAGCAGCGTCACTAGCGGGGGGGCTCTTGGGTTTGGGGGTGAGCAGTTCTTC. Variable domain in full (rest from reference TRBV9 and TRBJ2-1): DSGVTQTPKHLITATGQRVTLRCSPRSGDLSVYWYQQSLDQGLQFLIQYYNGEERAKGNILERFSAQQFPDLHSELNLSSLELGDSALYFCASSVTSGGALGFGGEQFFGPGTRLTVL.

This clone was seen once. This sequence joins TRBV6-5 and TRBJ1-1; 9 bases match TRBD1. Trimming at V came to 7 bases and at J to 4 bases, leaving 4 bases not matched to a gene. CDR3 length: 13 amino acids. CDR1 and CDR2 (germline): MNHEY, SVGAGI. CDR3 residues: CASKGTGITEAFF. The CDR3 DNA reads TGTGCCAGCAAGGGGACAGGGATCACTGAAGCTTTCTTT.

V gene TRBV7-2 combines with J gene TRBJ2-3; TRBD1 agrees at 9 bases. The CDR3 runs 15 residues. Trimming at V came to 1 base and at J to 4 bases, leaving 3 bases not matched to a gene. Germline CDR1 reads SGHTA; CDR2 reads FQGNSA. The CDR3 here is CASSLDRGLADTQYF. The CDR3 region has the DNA TGTGCCAGCAGCTTAGACAGGGGGCTGGCAGATACGCAGTATTTT. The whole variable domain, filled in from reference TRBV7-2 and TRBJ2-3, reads GAGVSQSPSNKVTEKGKDVELRCDPISGHTALYWYRQSLGQGLEFLIYFQGNSAPDKSGLPSDRFSAERTGGSVSTLTIQRTQQEDSAVYLCASSLDRGLADTQYFGPGTRLTVL.

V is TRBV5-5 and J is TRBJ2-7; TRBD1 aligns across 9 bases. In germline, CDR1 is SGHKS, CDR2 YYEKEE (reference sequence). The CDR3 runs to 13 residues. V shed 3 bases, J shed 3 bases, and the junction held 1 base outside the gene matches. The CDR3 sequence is CASSSDRGYEQYF. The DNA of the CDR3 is TGTGCCAGCAGCTCGGACAGGGGCTACGAGCAGTACTTC.

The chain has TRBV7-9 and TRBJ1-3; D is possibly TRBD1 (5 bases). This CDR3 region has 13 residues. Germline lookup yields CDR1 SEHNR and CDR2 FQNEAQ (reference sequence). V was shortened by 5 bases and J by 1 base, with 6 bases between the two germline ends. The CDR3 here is CASSKGSGNTIYF. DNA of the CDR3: TGTGCCAGCAGCAAGGGGTCTGGAAACACCATATATTTT.

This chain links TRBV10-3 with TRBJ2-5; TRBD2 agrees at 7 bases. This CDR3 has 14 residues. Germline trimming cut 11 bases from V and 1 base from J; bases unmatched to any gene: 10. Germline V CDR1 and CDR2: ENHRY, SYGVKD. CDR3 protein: CAVNGRGTQETQYF. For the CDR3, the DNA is TGTGCCGTCAATGGGAGGGGTACCCAAGAGACCCAGTACTTC.

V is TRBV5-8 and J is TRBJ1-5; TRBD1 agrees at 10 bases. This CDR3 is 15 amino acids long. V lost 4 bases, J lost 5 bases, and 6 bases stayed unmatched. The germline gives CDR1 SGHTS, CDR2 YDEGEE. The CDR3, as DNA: TGTGCCAGCAGCCCCGGGACAGGGGTGGATCAGCCCCAGCATTTT. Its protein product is CASSPGTGVDQPQHF.

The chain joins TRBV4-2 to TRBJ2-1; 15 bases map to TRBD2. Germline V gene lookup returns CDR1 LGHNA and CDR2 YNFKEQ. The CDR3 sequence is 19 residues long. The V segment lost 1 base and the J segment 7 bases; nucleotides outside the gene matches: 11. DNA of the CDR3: TGTGCCAGCAGCCAAGCGGTCGGCGGACTAGCGGGGGGGAGGAATGAGCAGTTCTTC. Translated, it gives CASSQAVGGLAGGRNEQFF.

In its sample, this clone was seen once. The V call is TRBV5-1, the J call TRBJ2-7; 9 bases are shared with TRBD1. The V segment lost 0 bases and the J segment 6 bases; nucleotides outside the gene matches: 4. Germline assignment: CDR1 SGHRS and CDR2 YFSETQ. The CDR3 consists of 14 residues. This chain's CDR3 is CASSLAGQGTEQYF. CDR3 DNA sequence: TGCGCCAGCAGCTTGGCAGGACAGGGGACCGAGCAGTACTTC.

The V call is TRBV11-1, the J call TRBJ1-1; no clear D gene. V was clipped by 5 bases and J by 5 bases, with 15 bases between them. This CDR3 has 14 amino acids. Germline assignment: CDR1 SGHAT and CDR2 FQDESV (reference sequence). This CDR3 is CASSRPGFGTEAFF. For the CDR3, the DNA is TGTGCCAGCAGCCGACCGGGGTTTGGGACTGAAGCTTTCTTT.

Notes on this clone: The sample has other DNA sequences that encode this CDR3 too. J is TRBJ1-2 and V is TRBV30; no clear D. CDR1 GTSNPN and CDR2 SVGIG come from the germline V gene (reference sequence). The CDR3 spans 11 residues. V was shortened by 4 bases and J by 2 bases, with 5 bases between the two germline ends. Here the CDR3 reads CAWTLNYGYTF. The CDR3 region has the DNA TGTGCCTGGACCTTAAACTATGGCTACACCTTC.

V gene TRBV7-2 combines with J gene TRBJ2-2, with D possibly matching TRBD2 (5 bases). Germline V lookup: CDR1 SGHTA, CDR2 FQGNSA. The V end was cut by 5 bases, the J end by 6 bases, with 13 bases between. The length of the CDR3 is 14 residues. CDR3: CASSPTSLAGELFF. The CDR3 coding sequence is TGTGCCAGCAGCCCCACTAGTTTAGCCGGGGAGCTGTTTTTT.

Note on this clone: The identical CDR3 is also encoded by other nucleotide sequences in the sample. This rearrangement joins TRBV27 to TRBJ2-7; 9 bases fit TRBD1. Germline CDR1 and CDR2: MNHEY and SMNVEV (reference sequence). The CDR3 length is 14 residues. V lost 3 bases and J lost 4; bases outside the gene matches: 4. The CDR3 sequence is CASSLDRGPYEQYF. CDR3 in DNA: TGTGCCAGCAGTTTGGACAGGGGACCTTACGAGCAGTACTTC.

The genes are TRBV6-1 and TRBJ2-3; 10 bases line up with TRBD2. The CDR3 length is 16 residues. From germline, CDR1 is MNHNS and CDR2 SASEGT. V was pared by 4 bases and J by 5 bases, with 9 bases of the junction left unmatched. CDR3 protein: CASSAGVAGGRDTQYF. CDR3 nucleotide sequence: TGTGCCAGCAGTGCCGGGGTAGCGGGGGGACGAGATACGCAGTATTTT.

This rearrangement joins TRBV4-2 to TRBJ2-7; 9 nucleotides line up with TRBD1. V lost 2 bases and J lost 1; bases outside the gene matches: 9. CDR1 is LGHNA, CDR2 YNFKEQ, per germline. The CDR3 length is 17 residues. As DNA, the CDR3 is TGTGCCAGCAGCCAACAGGCCGGGACAGGGAATTCCTACGAGCAGTACTTC. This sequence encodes CASSQQAGTGNSYEQYF.

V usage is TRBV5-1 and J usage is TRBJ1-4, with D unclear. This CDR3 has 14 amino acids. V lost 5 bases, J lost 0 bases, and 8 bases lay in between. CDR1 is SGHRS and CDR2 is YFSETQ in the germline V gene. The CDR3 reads CASRPQTTNEKLFF. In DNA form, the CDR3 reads TGCGCCAGCAGACCACAAACAACTAATGAAAAACTGTTTTTT.

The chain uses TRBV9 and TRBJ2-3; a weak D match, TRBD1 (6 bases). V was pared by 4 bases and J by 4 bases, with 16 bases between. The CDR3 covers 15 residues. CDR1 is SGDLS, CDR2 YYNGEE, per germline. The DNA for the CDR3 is TGTGCCAGCAGCCCCGAGGGGGTCCGGTCAGATACGCAGTATTTT. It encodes CASSPEGVRSDTQYF.

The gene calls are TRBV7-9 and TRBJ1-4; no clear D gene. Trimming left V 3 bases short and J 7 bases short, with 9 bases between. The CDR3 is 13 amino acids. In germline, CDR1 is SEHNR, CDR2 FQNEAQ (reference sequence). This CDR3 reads CASSFRRSEKLFF. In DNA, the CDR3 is TGTGCCAGCAGCTTTCGGCGGAGTGAAAAACTGTTTTTT. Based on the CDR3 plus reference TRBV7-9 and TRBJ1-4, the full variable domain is DTGVSQNPRHKITKRGQNVTFRCDPISEHNRLYWYRQTLGQGPEFLTYFQNEAQLEKSRLLSDRFSAERPKGSFSTLEIQRTEQGDSAMYLCASSFRRSEKLFFGSGTQLSVL.

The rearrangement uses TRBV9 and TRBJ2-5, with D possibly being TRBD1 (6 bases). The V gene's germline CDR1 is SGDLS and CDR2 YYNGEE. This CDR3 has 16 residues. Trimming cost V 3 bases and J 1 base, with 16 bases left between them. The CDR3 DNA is TGTGCCAGCAGCGGTGTGGGACACCCCCGCCAAGAGACCCAGTACTTC. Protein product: CASSGVGHPRQETQYF.

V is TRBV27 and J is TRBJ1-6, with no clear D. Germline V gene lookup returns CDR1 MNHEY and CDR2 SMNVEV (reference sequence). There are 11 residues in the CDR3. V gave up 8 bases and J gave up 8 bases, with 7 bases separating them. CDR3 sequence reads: CASGQDSPLHF. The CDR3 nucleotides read TGTGCCAGCGGGCAGGATTCACCCCTCCACTTT.

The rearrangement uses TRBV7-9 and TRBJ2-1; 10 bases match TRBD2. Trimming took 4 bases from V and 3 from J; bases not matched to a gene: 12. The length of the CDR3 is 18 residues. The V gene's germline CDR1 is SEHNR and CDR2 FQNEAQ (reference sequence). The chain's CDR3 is CASSSFDASGGFYNEQFF. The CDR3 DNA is TGTGCCAGCAGCTCCTTCGATGCTAGCGGGGGTTTCTACAATGAGCAGTTCTTC.

The CDR3 region is CASSLGGGTEAFF. The CDR3 DNA follows: TGTGCCAGCAGTTTAGGTGGGGGGACTGAAGCTTTCTTT. This chain joins TRBV27 and TRBJ1-1; a weak D match, TRBD1 (5 bases). In germline, CDR1 is MNHEY, CDR2 SMNVEV (reference sequence). The CDR3 consists of 13 residues. V was clipped by 2 bases and J by 5 bases, with 9 bases between them.